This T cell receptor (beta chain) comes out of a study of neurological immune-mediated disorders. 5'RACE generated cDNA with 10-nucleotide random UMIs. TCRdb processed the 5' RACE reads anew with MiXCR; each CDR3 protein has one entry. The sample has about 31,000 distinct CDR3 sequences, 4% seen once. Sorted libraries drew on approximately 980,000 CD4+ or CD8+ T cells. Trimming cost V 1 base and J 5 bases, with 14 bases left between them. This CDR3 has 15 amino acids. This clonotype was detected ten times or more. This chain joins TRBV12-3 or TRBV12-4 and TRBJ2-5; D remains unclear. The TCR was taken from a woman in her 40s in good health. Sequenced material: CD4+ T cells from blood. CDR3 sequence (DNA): TGTGCCAGCAGTTTAGGGCGCTTTAAGTCTGAGACCCAGTACTTC. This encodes CASSLGRFKSETQYF.